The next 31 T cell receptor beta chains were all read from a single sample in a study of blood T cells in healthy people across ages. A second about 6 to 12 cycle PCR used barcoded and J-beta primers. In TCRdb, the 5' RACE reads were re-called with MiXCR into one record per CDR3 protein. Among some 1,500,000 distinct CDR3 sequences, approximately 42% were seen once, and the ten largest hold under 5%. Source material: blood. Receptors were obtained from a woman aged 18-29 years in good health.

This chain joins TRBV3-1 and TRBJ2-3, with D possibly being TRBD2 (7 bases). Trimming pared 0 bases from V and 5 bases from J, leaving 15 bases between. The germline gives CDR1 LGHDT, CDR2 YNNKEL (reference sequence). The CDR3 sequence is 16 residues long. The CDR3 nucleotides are TGTGCCAGCAGCCAAGATAACGGGGGGCTGAAAGATACGCAGTATTTT. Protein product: CASSQDNGGLKDTQYF.

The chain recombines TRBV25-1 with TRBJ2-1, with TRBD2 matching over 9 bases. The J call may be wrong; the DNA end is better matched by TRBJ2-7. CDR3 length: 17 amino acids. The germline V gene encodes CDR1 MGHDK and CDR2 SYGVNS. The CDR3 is CASSDRTSDQVYNEQYF. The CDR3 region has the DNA TGTGCCAGCAGTGACCGGACTAGCGACCAAGTATACAATGAGCAGTACTTC.

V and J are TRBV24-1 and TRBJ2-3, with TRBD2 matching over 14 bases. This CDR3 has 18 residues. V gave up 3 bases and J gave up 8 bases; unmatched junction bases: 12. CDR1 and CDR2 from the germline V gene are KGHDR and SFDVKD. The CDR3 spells CATSDVRLAGGPMGTQYF. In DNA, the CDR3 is TGTGCCACCAGTGATGTCCGACTAGCGGGAGGGCCAATGGGTACGCAGTATTTT.

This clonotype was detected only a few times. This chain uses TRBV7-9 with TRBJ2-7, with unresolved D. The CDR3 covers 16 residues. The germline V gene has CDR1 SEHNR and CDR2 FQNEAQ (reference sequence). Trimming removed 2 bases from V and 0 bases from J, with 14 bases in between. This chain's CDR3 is CASSLFSSESSYEQYF. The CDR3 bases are TGTGCCAGCAGCTTATTCAGTTCCGAGAGCTCCTACGAGCAGTACTTC.

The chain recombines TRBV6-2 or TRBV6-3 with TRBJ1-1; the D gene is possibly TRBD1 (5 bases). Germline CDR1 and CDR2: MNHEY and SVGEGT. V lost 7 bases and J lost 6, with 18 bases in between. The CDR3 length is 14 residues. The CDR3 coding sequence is TGTGCCAGCAATCCCCAGGGCGGTCGGCCTGAAGCTTTCTTT. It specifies CASNPQGGRPEAFF.

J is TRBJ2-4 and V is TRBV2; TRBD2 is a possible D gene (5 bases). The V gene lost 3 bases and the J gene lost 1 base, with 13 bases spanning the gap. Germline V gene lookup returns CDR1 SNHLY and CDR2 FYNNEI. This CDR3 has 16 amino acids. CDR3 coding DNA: TGTGCCAGCAGTGATCCACCTGAGGGCGCCAAAAACATTCAGTACTTC. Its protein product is CASSDPPEGAKNIQYF.

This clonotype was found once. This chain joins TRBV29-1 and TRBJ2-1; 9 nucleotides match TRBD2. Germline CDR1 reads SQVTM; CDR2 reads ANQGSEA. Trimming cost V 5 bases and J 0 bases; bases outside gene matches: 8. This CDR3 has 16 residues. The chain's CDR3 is CSVSASGEISYNEQFF. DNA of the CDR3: TGCAGCGTTAGCGCTAGCGGGGAGATCTCCTACAATGAGCAGTTCTTC.

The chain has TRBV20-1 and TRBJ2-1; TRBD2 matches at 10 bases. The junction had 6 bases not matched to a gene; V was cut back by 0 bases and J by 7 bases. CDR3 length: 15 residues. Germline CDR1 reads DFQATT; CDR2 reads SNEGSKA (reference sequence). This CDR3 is CSAREERGGRNEQFF. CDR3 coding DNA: TGCAGTGCTAGAGAGGAGCGGGGGGGAAGGAATGAGCAGTTCTTC.

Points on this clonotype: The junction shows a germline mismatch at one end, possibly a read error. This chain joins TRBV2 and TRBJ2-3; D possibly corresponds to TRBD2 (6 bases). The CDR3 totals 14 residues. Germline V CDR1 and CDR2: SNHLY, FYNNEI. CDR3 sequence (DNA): TGTGCCAGCACCCGGGACTCTACCACAGATACGCGGTATTTT. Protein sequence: CASTRDSTTDTRYF.

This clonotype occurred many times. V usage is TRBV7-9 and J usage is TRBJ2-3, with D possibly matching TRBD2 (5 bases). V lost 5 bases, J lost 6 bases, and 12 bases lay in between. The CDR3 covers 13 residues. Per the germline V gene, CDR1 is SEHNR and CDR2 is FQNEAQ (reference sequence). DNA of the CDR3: TGTGCCAGCAGCCCCACTAGTTCTGATACGCAGTATTTT. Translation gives CASSPTSSDTQYF.

The CDR3 DNA reads TGTGCCAGCAGCCAAGATCAGGGGCGGGGGGAAAAACTGTTTTTT. The encoded protein is CASSQDQGRGEKLFF. V gene TRBV4-2 combines with J gene TRBJ1-4; D is perhaps TRBD1 (6 bases). V gave up 0 bases and J gave up 8 bases, with 13 bases separating them. This CDR3 comprises 15 residues. Per germline, CDR1 LGHNA and CDR2 YNFKEQ.

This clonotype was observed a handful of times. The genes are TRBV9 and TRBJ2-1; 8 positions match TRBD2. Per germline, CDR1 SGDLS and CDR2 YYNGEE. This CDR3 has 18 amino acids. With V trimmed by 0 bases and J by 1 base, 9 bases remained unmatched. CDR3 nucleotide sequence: TGTGCCAGCAGCGTAGGCTGGGCGGCTAGCGGGTCCTACAATGAGCAGTTCTTC. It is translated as CASSVGWAASGSYNEQFF.

The CDR3 coding sequence is TGTGCCAGCAGAATGGACAGGGCGAGCACAGATACGCAGTATTTT. It translates to CASRMDRASTDTQYF. The chain couples TRBV6-5 to TRBJ2-3; 8 nucleotides agree with TRBD1. Trimming cost V 6 bases and J 0 bases; bases outside gene matches: 5. This CDR3 is built from 15 residues. CDR1 is MNHEY, CDR2 SVGAGI, per germline.

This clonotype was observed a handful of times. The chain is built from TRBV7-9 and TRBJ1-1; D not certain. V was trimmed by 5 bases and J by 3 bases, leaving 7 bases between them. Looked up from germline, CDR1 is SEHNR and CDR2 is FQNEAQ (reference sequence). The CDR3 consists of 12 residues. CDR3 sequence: CASSRLYTEAFF. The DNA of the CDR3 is TGTGCCAGCAGCCGACTTTACACTGAAGCTTTCTTT.

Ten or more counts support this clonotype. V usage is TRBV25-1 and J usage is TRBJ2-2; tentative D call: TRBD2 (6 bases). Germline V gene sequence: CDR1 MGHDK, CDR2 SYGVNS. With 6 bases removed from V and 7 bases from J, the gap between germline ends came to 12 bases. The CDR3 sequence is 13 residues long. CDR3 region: CASSVGEVGELFF. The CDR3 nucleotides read TGTGCCAGCAGCGTCGGGGAGGTCGGGGAGCTGTTTTTT.

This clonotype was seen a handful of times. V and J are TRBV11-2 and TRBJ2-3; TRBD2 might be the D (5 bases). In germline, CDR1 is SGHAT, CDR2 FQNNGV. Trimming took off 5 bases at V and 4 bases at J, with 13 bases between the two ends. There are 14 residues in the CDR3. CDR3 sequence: CASSPGGYSDTQYF. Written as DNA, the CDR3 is TGTGCCAGCAGCCCCGGCGGGTACTCAGATACGCAGTATTTT.

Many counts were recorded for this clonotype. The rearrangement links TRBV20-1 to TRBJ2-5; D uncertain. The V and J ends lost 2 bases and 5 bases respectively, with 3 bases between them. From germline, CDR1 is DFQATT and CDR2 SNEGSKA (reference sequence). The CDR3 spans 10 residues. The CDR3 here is CSARPETQYF. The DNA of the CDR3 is TGCAGTGCTAGACCTGAGACCCAGTACTTC.

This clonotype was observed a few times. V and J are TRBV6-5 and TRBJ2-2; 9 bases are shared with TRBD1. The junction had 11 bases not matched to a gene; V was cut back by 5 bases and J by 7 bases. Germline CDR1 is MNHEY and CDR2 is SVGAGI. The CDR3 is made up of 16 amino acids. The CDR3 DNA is TGTGCCAGCAGTAACTTACCGGGACAGGGTGGCGGGGAGCTGTTTTTT. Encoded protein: CASSNLPGQGGGELFF.

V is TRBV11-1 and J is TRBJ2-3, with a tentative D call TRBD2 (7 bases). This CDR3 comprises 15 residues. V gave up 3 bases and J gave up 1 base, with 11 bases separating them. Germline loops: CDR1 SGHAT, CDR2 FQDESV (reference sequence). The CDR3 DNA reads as TGTGCCAGCAGCTTCGGGGGGCACGGCACAGATACGCAGTATTTT. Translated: CASSFGGHGTDTQYF.

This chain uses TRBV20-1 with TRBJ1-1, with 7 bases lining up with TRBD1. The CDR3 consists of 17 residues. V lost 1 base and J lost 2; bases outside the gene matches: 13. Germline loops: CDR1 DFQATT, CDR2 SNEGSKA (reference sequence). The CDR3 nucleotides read TGCAGTGCTAGAGTTCCCTTTCGCGGGACAGCAAACACTGAAGCTTTCTTT. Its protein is CSARVPFRGTANTEAFF.

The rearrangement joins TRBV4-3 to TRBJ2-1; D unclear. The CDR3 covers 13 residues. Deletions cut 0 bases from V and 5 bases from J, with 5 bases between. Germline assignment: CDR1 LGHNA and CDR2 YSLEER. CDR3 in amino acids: CASSQDVDNEQFF. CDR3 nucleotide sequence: TGCGCCAGCAGCCAAGATGTCGACAATGAGCAGTTCTTC.

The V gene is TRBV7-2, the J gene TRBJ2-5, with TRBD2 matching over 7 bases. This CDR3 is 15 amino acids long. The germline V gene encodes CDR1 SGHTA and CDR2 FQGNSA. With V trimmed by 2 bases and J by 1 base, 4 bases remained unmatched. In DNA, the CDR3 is TGTGCCAGCAGCTTATCTGGACTAGTCCAAGAGACCCAGTACTTC. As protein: CASSLSGLVQETQYF.

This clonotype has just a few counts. CDR3 nucleotide sequence: TGTGCCATCAGTGAGTTCCCCGGACTAGCGGGGACCTCGACTCGTACGCAGTATTTT. This encodes CAISEFPGLAGTSTRTQYF. The chain employs TRBV10-3 and TRBJ2-3; TRBD2 agrees at 12 bases. CDR3 size: 19 residues. Trimming cost V 1 base and J 8 bases; bases outside gene matches: 16. Per the germline V gene, CDR1 is ENHRY and CDR2 is SYGVKD.

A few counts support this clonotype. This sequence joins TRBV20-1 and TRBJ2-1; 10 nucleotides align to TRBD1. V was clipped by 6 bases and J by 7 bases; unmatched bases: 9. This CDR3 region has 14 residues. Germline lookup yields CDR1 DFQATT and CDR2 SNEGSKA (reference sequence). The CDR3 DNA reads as TGCAGTGCGCAGACAGGGGGCTTAGTTAATGAGCAGTTCTTC. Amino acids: CSAQTGGLVNEQFF.

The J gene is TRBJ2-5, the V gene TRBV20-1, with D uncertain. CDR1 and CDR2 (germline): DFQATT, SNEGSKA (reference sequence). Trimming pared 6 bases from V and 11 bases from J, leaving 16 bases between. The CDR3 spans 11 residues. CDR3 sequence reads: CSAGQFNEQYF. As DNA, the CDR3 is TGCAGTGCGGGCCAGTTCAATGAGCAGTACTTC.

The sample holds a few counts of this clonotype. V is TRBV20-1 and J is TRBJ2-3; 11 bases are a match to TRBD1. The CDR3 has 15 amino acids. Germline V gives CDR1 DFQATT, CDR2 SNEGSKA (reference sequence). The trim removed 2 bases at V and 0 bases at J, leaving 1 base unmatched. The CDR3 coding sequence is TGCAGTGCTAGATGGGACAGGGGGAGCACAGATACGCAGTATTTT. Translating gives CSARWDRGSTDTQYF.

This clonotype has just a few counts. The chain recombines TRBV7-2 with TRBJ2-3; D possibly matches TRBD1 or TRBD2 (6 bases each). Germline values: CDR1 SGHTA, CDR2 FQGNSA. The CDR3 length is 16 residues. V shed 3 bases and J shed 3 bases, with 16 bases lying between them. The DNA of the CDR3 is TGTGCCAGCAGCTTCCAGGGGAGGTTGAGTACAGATACGCAGTATTTT. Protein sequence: CASSFQGRLSTDTQYF. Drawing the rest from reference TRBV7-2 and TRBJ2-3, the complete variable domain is GAGVSQSPSNKVTEKGKDVELRCDPISGHTALYWYRQSLGQGLEFLIYFQGNSAPDKSGLPSDRFSAERTGGSVSTLTIQRTQQEDSAVYLCASSFQGRLSTDTQYFGPGTRLTVL.

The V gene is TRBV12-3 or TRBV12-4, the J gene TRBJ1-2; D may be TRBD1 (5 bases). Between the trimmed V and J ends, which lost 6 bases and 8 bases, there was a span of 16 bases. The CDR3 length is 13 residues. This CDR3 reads CASSPGRRGGYTF. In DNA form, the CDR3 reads TGTGCCAGCAGCCCGGGACGTCGAGGCGGCTACACCTTC.

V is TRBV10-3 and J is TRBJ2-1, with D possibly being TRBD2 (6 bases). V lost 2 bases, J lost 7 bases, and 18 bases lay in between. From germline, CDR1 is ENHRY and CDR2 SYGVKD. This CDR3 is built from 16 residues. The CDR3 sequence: CAISEARWTRGNEQFF. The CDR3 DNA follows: TGTGCCATCAGTGAGGCGCGGTGGACCCGGGGGAATGAGCAGTTCTTC.

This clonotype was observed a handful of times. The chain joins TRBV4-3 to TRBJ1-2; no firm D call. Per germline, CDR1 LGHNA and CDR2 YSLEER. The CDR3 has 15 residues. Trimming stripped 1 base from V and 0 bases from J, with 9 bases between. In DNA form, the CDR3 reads TGCGCCAGCAGCCAAGTCTTGGGATCTAACTATGGCTACACCTTC. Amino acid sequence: CASSQVLGSNYGYTF.

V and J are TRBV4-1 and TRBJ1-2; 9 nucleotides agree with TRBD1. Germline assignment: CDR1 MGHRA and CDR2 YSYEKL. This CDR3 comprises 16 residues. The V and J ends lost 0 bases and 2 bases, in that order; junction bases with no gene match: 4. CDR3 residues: CASSQDGTGNNYGYTF. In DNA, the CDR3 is TGCGCCAGCAGCCAAGACGGGACAGGGAACAACTATGGCTACACCTTC.